This record looks at one T cell receptor (beta chain) sequence and its context. These data come from a study of blood T cell repertoires in COVID-19. Study-wide context: Nucleic acid was either cDNA or gDNA, and it came from T cells, B-cell-depleted T cells, or PBMCs.

Germline trimming cut 3 bases from V and 2 bases from J; bases unmatched to any gene: 5. CDR1 is SGHRS and CDR2 is YFSETQ in the germline V gene. CDR3 size: 14 residues. Study processing details: Estimation of nucleated cell counts relied on the amplification of reference gene primers. The repertoire was sequenced with immunoSEQ multiplex PCR; TCRdb's copy has only in-frame clones and lacks some. V and J calls and clone size follow that table, whereas D and trimming were derived from the DNA. Among 200,000 or so clones listed, around 85% were seen once. The specimen sequenced was peripheral blood. The origin of this receptor is a woman in her 70s with acute or convalescent COVID-19. The chain recombines TRBV5-1 with TRBJ2-7, with 7 nucleotides matching TRBD2. Here the CDR3 DNA reads TGCGCCAGCAGCTCCGGACTAGGGCCCTACGAGCAGTACTTC. Its translation: CASSSGLGPYEQYF.